What follows is one TCR beta chain and its context. This clonotype was detected many times. Its cognate antigen has yet to be identified. No per-base quality is available; no much larger clone lies one base away. Libraries of naive CD8 T cells were built from approximately 20,000 to 980,000 sorted cells, with 10%, 30% or 50% of the purified RNA used. Naive CD8 T cells were FACS-sorted as CD8+CD4-CCR7+CD45RA+ on a BD FACSAria II into RLT Plus buffer. To test detection sensitivity, Jurkat RNA equivalent to more than 8 TCR copies was spiked into samples of about 17,000-1,100,000 naive CD8 T cells. Enrichment of CD8 T cells was performed with RosetteSep CD8+ T Cell Enrichment Cocktail and Ficoll-Paque, after which ACK red cell lysis was carried out. This sample stems from a study of molecular identifiers for immune sequencing clone quantification (dated by TCRdb to about 2018). Regarding the study in general: For a replicate experiment, the RNA from either 20,000 or 100,000 naive CD8 T cells was divided into five aliquots, and four of those aliquots went on to sequencing. This methods study benchmarked molecular-identifier clustering-based TCR repertoire sequencing (MIDCIRS) and TCR RNA copy counting, using CD8 T cells to do so. What the study reported, not specific to this receptor: In CMV-specific effector cells, clones with more than 20 RNA copies contained over 98% of molecules, whereas in naive cells such clones contained under 1% of molecules. Even against a background of around 900,000 naive CD8 T cells, spiked-in Jurkat TCR RNA amounting to a single cell's worth was reported to be detectable. Naive libraries contained spiked-in Jurkat TCR RNA (10 copies' worth), which is not part of the donor repertoire. Highly expanded clone sizes could be underestimated if identical TCR molecules share a barcode. Modeling estimated about 3.3 recovered TCR RNA copies per cell, compared with around 9.7 by digital PCR, which implies roughly 27% capture efficiency. Without barcode sub-clustering, chimeric consensus sequences inflated TCR diversity; chimeras reached as high as 47%.

Sequences SEHNR (CDR1) and FQNEAQ (CDR2) are obtained from the germline V gene (reference sequence). The CDR3 covers 15 residues, taking in both the cysteine and the phenylalanine. Only CDR3 DNA remains: 45 bases, in frame from the first base. Deletion took 4 bases off V and 3 bases off J, with a span of 16 bases between the germline ends. Libraries were built with PCR. Sequenced on a NextSeq 500. Bulk TCR libraries were generated as previously described, with the TCR primers listed in Table S5 used. Purification of total RNA was performed with the Qiagen AllPrep DNA/RNA kit. Before analysis, reads from multiple sequencing runs of one library were combined. Turning to the authors' computational methods: Reads were retained only if their TCR constant sequence matched exactly, and those retained reads were trimmed to 150 nt and grouped according to their 12-nt molecular barcodes. Reads in each barcode group were sub-clustered using a 15% Levenshtein threshold, and a quality-weighted consensus sequence was built for each RNA molecule. Non-functional sequences were removed, as were lower-count sequences one edit away from another. Based on fitting two negative binomial distributions, any barcode sub-cluster with under 20% of the maximum read count was discarded. Starting from the raw public reads, TCRdb applied fastp trimming at Q25, assembled clones with MiXCR and retained in-frame beta chains. Every CDR3 protein is listed once, alongside the most common genes and DNA of its rows. The V and J calls, along with clone size, are taken from TCRdb and not from the paper's own processing. This sample holds more than 450,000 distinct CDR3 sequences; 25% were observed only once. Clones ranked in the top ten supply around 0.79% of the sample.

The receptor was derived from a human donor in good health. Some libraries in this study had Jurkat cell RNA spiked in. Input material: naive CD8+ T cells from blood, with Jurkat cell RNA spiked in. In light of the paper, this sample's cell subset or site label describes: FACS-sorted CD8+CD4-CCR7+CD45RA+ naive T cells. Recombination connected TRBV7-9 to TRBJ2-7, with a weak D call of TRBD2 (6 bases match). The DNA sequence is as follows: TGTGCCAGCAGCTCGCGGGACTCTGCGGGCTACGAGCAGTACTTC. Protein translation: CASSSRDSAGYEQYF.